This entry features one TCR beta chain sequence. Repertoires were generated with immunoSEQ multiplex PCR, while TCRdb's copy carries only in-frame clones and drops some. The sample records 150,000 to 200,000 clones, 65% to 85% being singletons. These data originate in a study of blood T cell repertoires in COVID-19. The overall study: PBMCs, B-cell-depleted T cells, or T cells provided the cDNA or gDNA that made up the material.

This CDR3 has 14 residues. V shed 4 bases, J shed 5 bases, and the junction held 6 bases outside the gene matches. Germline V gene data show CDR1 as SGHRS and CDR2 as YFSETQ. The chain joins TRBV5-1 to TRBJ1-5, with TRBD1 matching 7 bases. Specimen: PBMCs or T cells enriched from blood (not recorded which). This TCR was recovered from a man aged 35-49 years who had recovered from COVID-19. The CDR3 coding sequence is TGCGCCAGCAGCCCTGGGACAGACCATCAGCCCCAGCATTTT. Translating it yields CASSPGTDHQPQHF. Full variable domain (missing parts from reference TRBV5-1 and TRBJ1-5): KAGVTQTPRYLIKTRGQQVTLSCSPISGHRSVSWYQQTPGQGLQFLFEYFSETQRNKGNFPGRFSGRQFSNSRSEMNVSTLELGDSALYLCASSPGTDHQPQHFGDGTRLSIL.